The clone carrying this T cell receptor beta chain was counted between two and nine times. Antigen specificity is unknown. V was shortened by 4 bases and J by 1 base, with 16 bases between the two germline ends. The CDR3 has 17 residues. For bulk TCR libraries, previously described methods and listed TCR primers were used. MiXCR, run by TCRdb on the PCR reads, gives a single entry per CDR3 protein. The sample has about half a million distinct CDR3 sequences; about a fifth are singletons. This sample is part of a study of molecular identifiers for immune sequencing clone quantification. Findings and limits, study-wide: Identical TCR molecules that share a barcode could lead to an underestimation of highly expanded clone sizes. Over 98% of effector molecules, yet under 1% of naive-cell molecules, were held by clones above 20 RNA copies.

This sequence was found in a human donor in good health. Some libraries in this study had Jurkat cell RNA spiked in. The chain links TRBV12-3 or TRBV12-4 to TRBJ1-4; perhaps TRBD1 as D (5 bases). Sequenced material: naive CD8+ T cells from blood, with Jurkat cell RNA spiked in. Indicated subset: FACS-sorted CD8+CD4-CCR7+CD45RA+ naive T cells. CDR3 nucleotide sequence: TGTGCCAGCAGTTCGGGGCGAGGGGCGTTAACTAATGAAAAACTGTTTTTT. As protein: CASSSGRGALTNEKLFF.